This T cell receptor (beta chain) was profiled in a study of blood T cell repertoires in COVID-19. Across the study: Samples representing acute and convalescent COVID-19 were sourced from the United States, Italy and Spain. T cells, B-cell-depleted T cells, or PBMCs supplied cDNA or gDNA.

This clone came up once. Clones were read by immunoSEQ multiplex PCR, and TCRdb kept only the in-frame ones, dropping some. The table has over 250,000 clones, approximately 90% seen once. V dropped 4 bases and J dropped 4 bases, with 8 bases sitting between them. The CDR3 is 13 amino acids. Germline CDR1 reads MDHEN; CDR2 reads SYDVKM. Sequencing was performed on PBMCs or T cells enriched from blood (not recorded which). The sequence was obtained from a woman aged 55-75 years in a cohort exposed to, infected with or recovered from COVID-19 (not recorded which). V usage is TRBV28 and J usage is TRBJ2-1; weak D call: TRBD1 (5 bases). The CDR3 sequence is CASSSDSYNEQFF. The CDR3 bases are TGTGCCAGCAGTTCAGACAGTTACAATGAGCAGTTCTTC.